This T cell receptor (beta chain) was identified in a study of identical twins. In TCRdb, the 5' RACE reads were re-called with MiXCR into one record per CDR3 protein. The table has roughly 480,000 distinct CDR3 sequences, approximately 25% seen once; the top ten hold just under 3%. V lost 6 bases to trimming and J lost 3 bases; unmatched junction nucleotides: 6. The CDR3 contains 15 residues. The germline CDR1 and CDR2 sequences are SNHLY and FYNNEI. This same sample was also taken into another study, of T cells expressing NK-cell markers.

The sample comprised CD4+ T cells sorted from blood. V and J are TRBV2 and TRBJ2-7; 12 positions match TRBD2. This TCR was recovered from a woman between 18 and 30 years old in good health. The CDR3 sequence is CASRKLAGGSYEQYF. The CDR3 DNA sequence: TGTGCCAGCAGGAAGCTAGCGGGGGGGAGCTACGAGCAGTACTTC.